These 28 T cell receptor beta chains were sequenced from one sample in a study of patients and donors after allogeneic stem cell transplantation. TCRdb reprocessed the RT-PCR reads via MiXCR and lists one record per CDR3 protein. The top ten clones hold just over 7% of a sample with 400,000 to 450,000 distinct CDR3 sequences, roughly 17% of them seen once. The sequenced sample was blood, either unsorted or a sorted T cell fraction (not recorded which). The receptors shown here come from a human donor who was either an allogeneic HSCT recipient or a stem cell or donor lymphocyte infusion donor (not recorded which). It is not recorded whose cells these are; they may come from a transplant donor.

The sample holds a few counts of this clonotype. V usage is TRBV11-2 and J usage is TRBJ2-4, with a tentative D call TRBD2 (6 bases). Trimming took 1 base from V and 15 from J, leaving 16 bases between them. CDR3 length: 13 amino acids. The germline V gene encodes CDR1 SGHAT and CDR2 FQNNGV. The CDR3 loop is CASSLVPKEGGYF. CDR3 DNA: TGTGCCAGCAGCTTAGTGCCAAAGGAGGGTGGGTACTTC.

This clonotype was recorded at least ten times. This chain joins TRBV5-1 and TRBJ1-2, with D tentatively TRBD1 (6 bases). V lost 0 bases to trimming and J lost 2 bases, with 8 bases between them. The CDR3 is 14 amino acids. Per the germline V gene, CDR1 is SGHRS and CDR2 is YFSETQ. DNA for the CDR3: TGCGCCAGCAGCTTGGGCGACAGGAACTATGGCTACACCTTC. It yields the protein CASSLGDRNYGYTF.

The gene calls are TRBV6-1 and TRBJ1-1; D not certain. This CDR3 is 13 amino acids long. The germline V and J ends were trimmed by 8 bases and 1 base, with 11 bases remaining between them. CDR1 MNHNS and CDR2 SASEGT come from the germline V gene. The CDR3 sequence is CASQPRGNTEAFF. In DNA form, the CDR3 reads TGTGCCAGCCAACCCCGTGGGAACACTGAAGCTTTCTTT.

CDR3 in amino acids: CATSGLGAVGANVLTF. The CDR3 DNA is TGTGCCACCAGTGGCCTGGGGGCGGTTGGGGCCAACGTCCTGACTTTC. The rearrangement uses TRBV24-1 and TRBJ2-6; tentatively, D is TRBD1 (6 bases). Germline V gene sequence: CDR1 KGHDR, CDR2 SFDVKD. The CDR3 contains 16 residues. The germline V and J ends were trimmed by 5 bases and 3 bases, with 13 bases remaining between them.

The chain is built from TRBV5-1 and TRBJ2-5; 9 bases fit TRBD2. Trimming removed 4 bases from V and 7 bases from J; junction bases left unmatched: 14. The CDR3 runs to 16 residues. The germline gives CDR1 SGHRS, CDR2 YFSETQ. The CDR3 coding sequence is TGCGCCAGCAGCAAGAGCGGGAGGCCCCCCACGGGGACCCAGTACTTC. It encodes CASSKSGRPPTGTQYF.

V is TRBV11-2 and J is TRBJ2-2; 8 positions agree with TRBD2. Per the germline V gene, CDR1 is SGHAT and CDR2 is FQNNGV. Unmatched junction bases numbered 4, after V lost 1 base and J lost 6 bases. The CDR3 loop spans 15 amino acids. The CDR3 nucleotides read TGTGCCAGCAGCTTAGTTTGGACTAGCTCCGGGGAGCTGTTTTTT. Translating gives CASSLVWTSSGELFF.

This clonotype turned up a few times. This chain joins TRBV24-1 and TRBJ2-1; possibly TRBD1 for D (5 bases). The length of the CDR3 is 10 residues. Per the germline V gene, CDR1 is KGHDR and CDR2 is SFDVKD. Trimming removed 9 bases from V and 15 bases from J, with 14 bases in between. As DNA, the CDR3 is TGTGCCACCTCGGAGCAGGGCTGGTTCTTC. This codes for CATSEQGWFF.

In its sample, this clonotype was seen a few times. The chain combines TRBV20-1 with TRBJ2-2; D remains ambiguous. Trimming shortened V by 4 bases and J by 1 base, and 4 bases separated the two germline ends. Germline CDR1 and CDR2: DFQATT and SNEGSKA (reference sequence). The CDR3 is 12 amino acids. The CDR3 protein is CSANRNTGELFF. CDR3 in DNA: TGCAGTGCTAACAGGAACACCGGGGAGCTGTTTTTT.

The table lists this clonotype with a few counts. The chain links TRBV4-1 to TRBJ2-3; 10 bases align to TRBD2. J gave up 4 bases and V 0 bases, and 10 bases lay outside the gene matches. CDR3 size: 18 residues. From germline, CDR1 is MGHRA and CDR2 YSYEKL. In DNA, the CDR3 is TGCGCCAGCAGCCAAGATCGGGAGCGGGGGGGCACCGCAGATACGCAGTATTTT. Its translation: CASSQDRERGGTADTQYF.

V is TRBV10-2 and J is TRBJ2-7; tentatively, D is TRBD1 (5 bases). V lost 2 bases, J lost 3 bases, and 11 bases lay in between. The CDR3 totals 14 residues. Germline V gives CDR1 WSHSY, CDR2 SAAADI. The CDR3 region is CASSERGGSYEQYF. In DNA, the CDR3 is TGCGCCAGCAGTGAGAGGGGCGGCAGCTACGAGCAGTACTTC.

This clonotype was detected only a few times. This rearrangement joins TRBV6-2 or TRBV6-3 to TRBJ1-5; D uncertain. The CDR3 totals 13 residues. Trimming shortened V by 6 bases and J by 7 bases, and 13 bases separated the two germline ends. From germline, CDR1 is MNHEY and CDR2 SVGEGT. The CDR3 loop reads CASRNGQEQPQHF. For the CDR3, the DNA is TGTGCCAGCAGAAACGGGCAGGAACAGCCCCAGCATTTT.

This clonotype was seen only a few times. The chain has TRBV20-1 and TRBJ1-5; 7 bases align to TRBD1. This CDR3 has 14 amino acids. Losses at the gene ends were 0 bases for V and 4 bases for J; bases not matched to a gene: 3. CDR1 and CDR2 from the germline V gene are DFQATT and SNEGSKA (reference sequence). In nucleotides, the CDR3 is TGCAGTGCTAGAGAGGGGACAGCAAATCAGCCCCAGCATTTT. Its protein is CSAREGTANQPQHF.

As for this clonotype: Germline is not matched at one junction end, which may reflect a read error. The J gene is TRBJ1-2, the V gene TRBV9; TRBD1 is a possible D gene (5 bases). The CDR3 is 14 residues long. Germline CDR1 and CDR2: SGDLS and YYNGEE. The CDR3 spells CASSSTWDPGTYFF. The CDR3 coding sequence is TGTGCCAGCAGCTCAACCTGGGACCCCGGGACGTACTTCTTC.

This clonotype was picked up a small number of times. The chain recombines TRBV7-2 with TRBJ2-1, with D perhaps matching TRBD2 (5 bases). The CDR3 runs to 14 residues. Per germline, CDR1 SGHTA and CDR2 FQGNSA. Trimming left V 5 bases short and J 6 bases short, with 14 bases between. The CDR3 spells CASSPGRARNEQFF. The DNA of the CDR3 is TGTGCCAGCAGCCCTGGGAGAGCTCGCAATGAGCAGTTCTTC.

The chain combines TRBV27 with TRBJ2-1, with D unresolved. Germline CDR1 is MNHEY and CDR2 is SMNVEV (reference sequence). Trimming took off 2 bases at V and 10 bases at J, with 9 bases between the two ends. This CDR3 is 12 amino acids long. CDR3 loop: CASSLGATEQFF. As DNA, the CDR3 is TGTGCCAGCAGTTTAGGAGCTACGGAGCAGTTCTTC.

The V call is TRBV6-1, the J call TRBJ2-2; 9 bases are a match to TRBD1. This CDR3 has 16 residues. Trimming removed 10 bases from V and 2 bases from J; junction bases left unmatched: 11. Looked up from germline, CDR1 is MNHNS and CDR2 is SASEGT. The CDR3 region is CANQGGGQGNTGELFF. The CDR3 DNA follows: TGTGCCAATCAAGGAGGGGGACAGGGAAACACCGGGGAGCTGTTTTTT.

The CDR3 is CASSARTSRTDTQYF. The DNA of the CDR3 is TGTGCCAGCAGCGCCCGGACTAGTAGGACAGATACGCAGTATTTT. The rearrangement uses TRBV7-3 and TRBJ2-3; 7 bases match TRBD2. The CDR3 loop spans 15 amino acids. Unmatched junction bases numbered 8, after V lost 5 bases and J lost 3 bases. CDR1 and CDR2 (germline): SGHTA, FQGTGA.

The chain has TRBV24-1 and TRBJ1-5; D gene unclear. CDR1 is KGHDR, CDR2 SFDVKD, per germline. The CDR3 is made up of 13 amino acids. With 2 bases removed from V and 7 bases from J, the gap between germline ends came to 8 bases. This chain's CDR3 is CATSDSGRQPQHF. CDR3 DNA: TGTGCCACCAGTGATTCCGGGAGGCAGCCCCAGCATTTT.

This clonotype turned up a few times. For the CDR3, the DNA is TGTGCCAGCAGCTTTCTTGAGCGGGGGGGAGGTGAAAAACTGTTTTTT. It codes for CASSFLERGGGEKLFF. The chain is built from TRBV7-2 and TRBJ1-4; D might be TRBD1 (5 bases). V was shortened by 3 bases and J by 7 bases, with 18 bases between the two germline ends. CDR3 length: 16 residues. The germline V gene encodes CDR1 SGHTA and CDR2 FQGNSA.

J is TRBJ2-2 and V is TRBV5-1, with TRBD2 matching over 8 bases. Germline CDR1 is SGHRS and CDR2 is YFSETQ. The CDR3 is made up of 17 amino acids. Trimming at V came to 2 bases and at J to 2 bases, leaving 8 bases not matched to a gene. This CDR3 is CASSFALTSGNTGELFF. The CDR3 DNA sequence: TGCGCCAGCAGCTTTGCCCTCACTAGCGGAAACACCGGGGAGCTGTTTTTT.

This sequence joins TRBV6-2 or TRBV6-3 and TRBJ1-2; no clear D. V lost 0 bases and J lost 2, with 13 bases in between. The CDR3 loop spans 16 amino acids. Germline V gene lookup returns CDR1 MNHEY and CDR2 SVGEGT. In DNA form, the CDR3 reads TGTGCCAGCAGTTACTCGTGGGTCCCGGAAAACTATGGCTACACCTTC. It codes for CASSYSWVPENYGYTF.

The chain has TRBV28 and TRBJ2-7; TRBD2 aligns across 11 bases. The germline V gene has CDR1 MDHEN and CDR2 SYDVKM. Trimming at V came to 6 bases and at J to 1 base, leaving 8 bases not matched to a gene. The CDR3 spans 16 residues. Here the CDR3 reads CASSPPSGRPSYEQYF. DNA of the CDR3: TGTGCCAGCAGCCCCCCTAGCGGGAGGCCATCCTACGAGCAGTACTTC.

At least ten counts were recorded for this clonotype. The chain carries TRBV29-1 and TRBJ1-1; TRBD1 matches 10 bases. CDR1 SQVTM and CDR2 ANQGSEA come from the germline V gene. The CDR3 loop spans 13 amino acids. The ends lost 5 bases at V and 4 bases at J; junction bases unmatched: 4. The CDR3 region has the DNA TGCAGCGTTTCGGACAGGGGGGGCACTGAAGCTTTCTTT. Translated, it gives CSVSDRGGTEAFF. The whole variable domain, remainder taken from reference TRBV29-1 and TRBJ1-1, is SAVISQKPSRDICQRGTSLTIQCQVDSQVTMMFWYRQQPGQSLTLIATANQGSEATYESGFVIDKFPISRPNLTFSTLTVSNMSPEDSSIYLCSVSDRGGTEAFFGQGTRLTVV.

A few counts support this clonotype. The chain joins TRBV12-3 or TRBV12-4 to TRBJ2-7, with D possibly TRBD1 on 7 matching bases. Deletions cut 6 bases from V and 3 bases from J, with 18 bases between. The CDR3 has 15 amino acids. The CDR3 loop is CASSQTRDRFYEQYF. The DNA for the CDR3 is TGTGCCAGCAGCCAAACGCGGGACAGATTCTACGAGCAGTACTTC.

This sequence joins TRBV7-9 and TRBJ2-3; D is possibly TRBD1 (6 bases). V lost 0 bases, J lost 7 bases, and 11 bases lay in between. Germline V gene sequence: CDR1 SEHNR, CDR2 FQNEAQ (reference sequence). This CDR3 is 14 amino acids long. CDR3 sequence (DNA): TGTGCCAGCAGCTTAGCGGCAGGGGCAAATACGCAGTATTTT. Amino acids: CASSLAAGANTQYF.

This clonotype was detected ten times or more. The gene calls are TRBV7-9 and TRBJ2-2; D is tentatively TRBD1 or TRBD2 (5 bases each). There are 15 residues in the CDR3. CDR1 is SEHNR and CDR2 is FQNEAQ in the germline V gene (reference sequence). The V gene lost 5 bases and the J gene lost 3 bases, with 13 bases spanning the gap. The CDR3 loop reads CASSTPGTHTGELFF. In DNA, the CDR3 is TGTGCCAGCAGCACCCCCGGGACCCACACCGGGGAGCTGTTTTTT.

In this sample, this clonotype turned up many times. The CDR3 DNA sequence: TGTGCCAGCAGCCGTGACAGGGGATCGCAGCAGTACTTC. Protein sequence: CASSRDRGSQQYF. The rearrangement uses TRBV12-3 or TRBV12-4 and TRBJ2-5, with TRBD1 identical over 8 bases. Losses at the gene ends were 6 bases for V and 11 bases for J; bases not matched to a gene: 11. The length of the CDR3 is 13 residues.

This clonotype was detected only a few times. The rearrangement joins TRBV7-2 to TRBJ1-1; tentatively, D is TRBD1 (6 bases). Germline assignment: CDR1 SGHTA and CDR2 FQGNSA. With 6 bases removed from V and 9 bases from J, the gap between germline ends came to 17 bases. The CDR3 is made up of 13 amino acids. CDR3 loop: CASSLHSGTKAFF. CDR3 DNA: TGTGCCAGCAGTTTGCATTCGGGGACAAAAGCTTTCTTT.